The T cell receptor (beta chain) described here comes from a study of blood T cell repertoires in COVID-19 (dated by TCRdb to about 2020). At the level of the whole study: Collaborator samples came from the United States, Italy and Spain and covered acute and convalescent phases of COVID-19. The sample metadata nearly always contained a de-identified subject ID, COVID-19 status, age in years and sex. The material from the prospective study consisted of cDNA or gDNA derived from T cells, B-cell-depleted T cells, or PBMCs. The repertoires were released in a freely available public database intended as a resource for research on the immune response to SARS-CoV-2. The samples were drawn from two sources: the first 160 participants of the ongoing ImmuneRACE study, and 1,254 subjects contributed by 6 global collaborators. Deeply sampled blood TCRbeta repertoires from subjects exposed to, actively infected with, or recovered from COVID-19 were included in the dataset. Where available, HLA class I and class II types were taken from metadata supplied by the sample provider and were not determined by assay-based typing.

TCRbeta CDR3 regions were amplified from genomic DNA by means of the immunoSEQ Assay, a bias-controlled multiplex PCR. Processing in the source paper ran as follows. Nucleated cell counts per sample were estimated from amplification of reference gene primers within the assay. To quantify the absolute abundance of each unique TCRbeta CDR3 rearrangement, sequence reads were collapsed and filtered. Productive Simpson clonality was computed per sample as the square root of Simpson's diversity index over productive rearrangements. The source is immuneACCESS, and TCRdb retained only in-frame sequences with V and J called. Part of the clones is not carried over; for the studies checked, unresolved V genes explain less than half of this, and the remainder is unexplained. V and J calls and clone size follow that table, whereas D and trimming were derived from the DNA. This sample lists 450,000 or so clones; 70% to 90% were detected once. The leading ten clones occupy roughly 0.76% of the sample.

This clone was detected once. What antigen it recognizes has not been identified. No quality values exist for individual bases; no much larger clone is one base distant. Paper-wide results and their limitations: The quantity of clinical and demographic metadata differed by source and by participant and was supplied without curation.

One collaborating source in Seattle enrolled patients during active infection and followed them longitudinally through the course of disease. Whole blood was collected in K2EDTA tubes by collaborating institutions according to the institutions' own protocols. Collaborator samples were shipped for TCRbeta analysis as frozen whole blood, isolated PBMCs, or DNA extracted from either sample type. Trimming removed 7 bases from V and 7 bases from J; the gene matches leave 6 bases unexplained. Sequences SSHAT (CDR1) and FNYEAQ (CDR2) are obtained from the germline V gene (reference sequence). Counted from cysteine to phenylalanine, this CDR3 has 14 amino acids. Just the 42-base CDR3 DNA is kept, in frame starting at base 1.

This receptor was taken from a man aged 18-30 years with COVID-19, enrolled during active disease. The sequencing input was peripheral blood. The chain uses TRBV7-7 and TRBJ2-2, with TRBD1 identical over 10 junction bases. The base sequence is TGTGCCAGCACCGGACAGGGGGGGTACGGGGAGCTGTTTTTT. This sequence encodes CASTGQGGYGELFF.